Below, 32 T cell receptor beta chains from the same sample are listed, as sequenced in a study of blood T cell repertoires in COVID-19. Assay used: immunoSEQ multiplex PCR; TCRdb lists only in-frame clones, some missing. This table has approximately 250,000 clones, around 93% appearing once. The sequenced sample consisted of PBMCs or T cells enriched from blood (not recorded which). These TCRs come from a man in his forties or fifties who had been exposed to COVID-19.

This clone came up once. A junction boundary mismatches the germline segment, possibly from a read error. Other DNA sequences from this sample encode an identical CDR3 as well. The V and J genes are TRBV3-1 (or the pseudogene TRBV3-2) and TRBJ2-7; 12 nucleotides agree with TRBD2. CDR3 length equals 12 residues. Germline values: CDR1 LGHDT, CDR2 YNNKEL (reference sequence). The CDR3 DNA reads as TGTGCCAGCAGCCACGGACTAGCGGGATCAATCTTC. Translated, it gives CASSHGLAGSIF.

This chain's CDR3 is CASSWGGDRASSYEQYF. CDR3 nucleotide sequence: TGTGCCAGCAGTTGGGGAGGGGACAGGGCGAGCTCCTACGAGCAGTACTTC. The chain recombines TRBV7-2 with TRBJ2-7; 9 positions agree with TRBD1. The CDR3 extends over 17 amino acids. Germline values: CDR1 SGHTA, CDR2 FQGNSA. V shed 6 bases, J shed 0 bases, and the junction held 12 bases outside the gene matches.

This sequence joins TRBV4-1 and TRBJ1-2; D gene unclear. The germline CDR1 and CDR2 sequences are MGHRA and YSYEKL. The CDR3 has 16 residues. Trimming shortened V by 0 bases and J by 3 bases, and 14 bases separated the two germline ends. CDR3 sequence reads: CASSQDRFAGDYGYTF. The CDR3 nucleotides read TGCGCCAGCAGCCAAGATCGATTCGCGGGAGACTATGGCTACACCTTC.

V usage is TRBV5-1 and J usage is TRBJ2-5; the match to TRBD1 covers 8 bases. The germline V gene encodes CDR1 SGHRS and CDR2 YFSETQ. The CDR3 extends over 16 amino acids. With V trimmed by 4 bases and J by 1 base, 9 bases remained unmatched. Here the CDR3 reads CASSPNKGQGQETQYF. The CDR3 DNA sequence: TGCGCCAGCAGCCCTAATAAAGGACAGGGCCAAGAGACCCAGTACTTC.

DNA of the CDR3: TGTGCCAGTAGTCCCACACAATTAGGCGAGGGTGGGAACACTGAAGCTTTCTTT. Its translation: CASSPTQLGEGGNTEAFF. The chain combines TRBV19 with TRBJ1-1; no reliable D call. This CDR3 is 18 amino acids long. CDR1 LNHDA and CDR2 SQIVND come from the germline V gene (reference sequence). V was trimmed by 5 bases and J by 1 base, leaving 23 bases between them.

This clone occurred a few times. The chain couples TRBV10-3 to TRBJ2-2, with 7 bases aligning to TRBD2. The CDR3 has 15 amino acids. Per the germline V gene, CDR1 is ENHRY and CDR2 is SYGVKD. V dropped 4 bases and J dropped 9; count of bases not matched to a gene: 11. The CDR3 nucleotides are TGTGCCATCAGTGCCCAGACTAGCAATAACAGGGAGCTGTTTTTT. Translation: CAISAQTSNNRELFF.

The gene calls are TRBV18 and TRBJ2-7; perhaps TRBD1 as D (6 bases). The CDR3 has 15 amino acids. The germline V gene encodes CDR1 KGHSH and CDR2 LQKENI. V lost 3 bases, J lost 0 bases, and 12 bases lay in between. The CDR3 region is CASSPGDTHSYEQYF. The CDR3 DNA follows: TGTGCCAGCTCACCTGGGGACACCCACTCCTACGAGCAGTACTTC. Filled out from reference TRBV18 and TRBJ2-7, the complete variable domain reads NAGVMQNPRHLVRRRGQEARLRCSPMKGHSHVYWYRQLPEEGLKFMVYLQKENIIDESGMPKERFSAEFPKEGPSILRIQQVVRGDSAAYFCASSPGDTHSYEQYFGPGTRLTVT.

This chain uses TRBV27 with TRBJ1-2; tentatively, D is TRBD1 (6 bases). The CDR3 has 16 amino acids. Germline V lookup: CDR1 MNHEY, CDR2 SMNVEV (reference sequence). V lost 7 bases and J lost 5, with 23 bases in between. CDR3 in amino acids: CASKGRLVSRGYGYTF. In DNA form, the CDR3 reads TGTGCCAGCAAAGGACGGCTCGTTTCGAGGGGGTATGGCTACACCTTC.

This sequence joins TRBV27 and TRBJ2-3; TRBD2 is a possible D gene (6 bases). The ends were cut back, 4 bases at V and 6 bases at J, with 11 bases in the middle. The CDR3 covers 13 residues. Germline lookup yields CDR1 MNHEY and CDR2 SMNVEV (reference sequence). As DNA, the CDR3 is TGTGCCAGCAGTTCTGGGGGGATGGATACGCAGTATTTT. Amino acids: CASSSGGMDTQYF.

The chain couples TRBV9 to TRBJ2-1; D gene ambiguous. CDR3 size: 11 residues. Germline-derived CDR1 and CDR2 are SGDLS and YYNGEE. V was pared by 3 bases and J by 6 bases, with 4 bases between. CDR3 in amino acids: CASSASNEQFF. In nucleotides, the CDR3 is TGTGCCAGCAGCGCCTCCAATGAGCAGTTCTTC.

The genes are TRBV3-1 (or the pseudogene TRBV3-2) and TRBJ1-1; 11 bases align to TRBD1. The junction had 7 bases not matched to a gene; V was cut back by 4 bases and J by 6 bases. Germline CDR1 is LGHDT and CDR2 is YNNKEL (reference sequence). This CDR3 contains 15 residues. This CDR3 is CASSRSPGQGAEAFF. The CDR3 DNA reads TGTGCCAGCAGCCGAAGCCCGGGACAGGGGGCTGAAGCTTTCTTT.

The V and J genes are TRBV4-3 and TRBJ2-3, with 7 positions matching TRBD2. The CDR3 is 16 residues long. The J segment lost 1 base and the V segment lost 0 bases, leaving 4 bases of the junction unmatched. Germline values: CDR1 LGHNA, CDR2 YSLEER. CDR3 nucleotides: TGCGCCAGCAGCCAAGAGGGTACTAGCGGCACAGATACGCAGTATTTT. This gives the protein CASSQEGTSGTDTQYF.

The chain has TRBV14 and TRBJ2-2; D not resolved. CDR1 and CDR2 (germline): SGHDN, FVKESK. The CDR3 consists of 15 residues. Trimming removed 4 bases from V and 1 base from J, with 10 bases in between. The CDR3 region is CASSPLGGNTGELFF. CDR3 DNA sequence: TGTGCCAGCAGCCCTCTAGGCGGGAACACCGGGGAGCTGTTTTTT.

The chain couples TRBV28 to TRBJ1-1, with D perhaps TRBD1 (6 bases). The V end was cut by 6 bases, the J end by 10 bases, with 24 bases between. The CDR3 loop spans 15 amino acids. The germline gives CDR1 MDHEN, CDR2 SYDVKM. The CDR3 DNA reads as TGTGCCAGCAGGTCTACAGGGTTTGGCTTTCTTGGAGCTTTCTTT. Amino acids: CASRSTGFGFLGAFF.

The V call is TRBV18, the J call TRBJ2-2; D remains unclear. The CDR3 has 16 amino acids. V dropped 2 bases and J dropped 3 bases, with 13 bases sitting between them. Germline CDR1 is KGHSH and CDR2 is LQKENI. CDR3 DNA: TGTGCCAGCTCACCAGGTTCTAGTTGGGACACCGGGGAGCTGTTTTTT. This translates into CASSPGSSWDTGELFF. The variable domain in full, completed from reference TRBV18 and TRBJ2-2, reads NAGVMQNPRHLVRRRGQEARLRCSPMKGHSHVYWYRQLPEEGLKFMVYLQKENIIDESGMPKERFSAEFPKEGPSILRIQQVVRGDSAAYFCASSPGSSWDTGELFFGEGSRLTVL.

The DNA of the CDR3 is TGTGCCAGCAGCGTTGGCAGGGGCGATGAGCAGTTCTTC. Encoded protein: CASSVGRGDEQFF. The chain is built from TRBV9 and TRBJ2-1; tentative D call: TRBD1 (6 bases). There are 13 residues in the CDR3. The germline V and J ends were trimmed by 2 bases and 8 bases, with 11 bases remaining between them. Looked up from germline, CDR1 is SGDLS and CDR2 is YYNGEE.

The chain employs TRBV7-2 and TRBJ2-2; TRBD2 matches 11 bases. This CDR3 region has 16 residues. CDR1 and CDR2 from the germline V gene are SGHTA and FQGNSA. V shed 5 bases, J shed 9 bases, and the junction held 11 bases outside the gene matches. The DNA of the CDR3 is TGTGCCAGCAGCCCACCCGGGACTAGCGGCGGTCGGGAGCTGTTTTTT. Protein sequence: CASSPPGTSGGRELFF.

Only a few counts were recorded for this clone. The rearrangement joins TRBV7-3 to TRBJ2-2, with TRBD1 as a possible D gene (6 bases). The germline V and J ends were trimmed by 5 bases and 0 bases, with 7 bases remaining between them. Germline V gene data show CDR1 as SGHTA and CDR2 as FQGTGA. CDR3 length equals 14 residues. The CDR3: CASSRTANTGELFF. The CDR3 bases are TGTGCCAGCAGCCGGACAGCGAACACCGGGGAGCTGTTTTTT.

The V and J genes are TRBV6-5 and TRBJ2-7; TRBD1 agrees at 7 bases. After removal of 7 bases from V and 4 bases from J, the junction contained 10 bases not matched to a gene. CDR3 length: 14 residues. Germline V gives CDR1 MNHEY, CDR2 SVGAGI. The CDR3 region is CASKTGAYGYEQYF. The CDR3 DNA follows: TGTGCCAGCAAAACAGGGGCCTACGGTTACGAGCAGTACTTC.

This clone appeared once. The chain recombines TRBV28 with TRBJ2-2, with no clear D. Trimming shortened V by 2 bases and J by 1 base, and 8 bases separated the two germline ends. This CDR3 has 15 residues. CDR1 MDHEN and CDR2 SYDVKM come from the germline V gene. The CDR3 here is CASSLDQRNTGELFF. DNA for the CDR3: TGTGCCAGCAGTTTAGACCAGCGGAACACCGGGGAGCTGTTTTTT.

This clone was seen more than once but under ten times. The chain employs TRBV7-2 and TRBJ1-3; D call uncertain. In germline, CDR1 is SGHTA, CDR2 FQGNSA. CDR3 length equals 14 residues. V was trimmed by 3 bases and J by 0 bases, leaving 6 bases between them. This CDR3 reads CASSFADSGNTIYF. DNA of the CDR3: TGTGCCAGCAGCTTCGCGGACTCTGGAAACACCATATATTTT.

The gene calls are TRBV18 and TRBJ2-6; D gene uncertain. Per the germline V gene, CDR1 is KGHSH and CDR2 is LQKENI. The CDR3 has 15 residues. Trimming stripped 1 base from V and 0 bases from J, with 4 bases between. The CDR3 DNA follows: TGTGCCAGCTCACCACAACACTCTGGGGCCAACGTCCTGACTTTC. Translating gives CASSPQHSGANVLTF.

The chain links TRBV30 to TRBJ1-2, with D tentatively TRBD1 (5 bases). The CDR3 length is 15 residues. Trimming stripped 4 bases from V and 4 bases from J, with 19 bases between. Looked up from germline, CDR1 is GTSNPN and CDR2 is SVGIG (reference sequence). CDR3 amino acids: CAWTPGPGGSYGYTF. The CDR3 DNA reads TGTGCCTGGACCCCCGGACCGGGGGGGAGCTATGGCTACACCTTC.

This clone showed up just once. This chain uses TRBV19 with TRBJ2-2, with TRBD2 matching over 9 bases. V lost 8 bases, J lost 4 bases, and 8 bases stayed unmatched. Germline V lookup: CDR1 LNHDA, CDR2 SQIVND (reference sequence). The CDR3 extends over 15 amino acids. The CDR3 DNA reads as TGTGCCAGTTCTAGCGGGAATGGGGGCACCGGGGAGCTGTTTTTT. As protein: CASSSGNGGTGELFF.

The chain couples TRBV5-1 to TRBJ2-2; 9 positions agree with TRBD1. Trimming cost V 4 bases and J 0 bases; bases outside gene matches: 4. This CDR3 is built from 16 residues. Looked up from germline, CDR1 is SGHRS and CDR2 is YFSETQ. The CDR3 is CASSEDRGTNTGELFF. CDR3 nucleotides: TGCGCCAGCAGCGAGGACAGGGGAACGAACACCGGGGAGCTGTTTTTT.

This chain links TRBV6-1 with TRBJ2-2; D is unclear. The CDR3 totals 18 residues. V was trimmed by 0 bases and J by 1 base, leaving 15 bases between them. The germline gives CDR1 MNHNS, CDR2 SASEGT. CDR3 nucleotide sequence: TGTGCCAGCAGTGAAGCGCTTCCTCCGCGAGGGAACACCGGGGAGCTGTTTTTT. Protein product: CASSEALPPRGNTGELFF.

This chain joins TRBV5-6 and TRBJ2-2, with D possibly matching TRBD1 (5 bases). V was shortened by 1 base and J by 3 bases, with 13 bases between the two germline ends. The CDR3 covers 16 residues. Germline lookup yields CDR1 SGHDT and CDR2 YYEEEE. CDR3 loop: CASSLWFVGDTGELFF. The DNA for the CDR3 is TGTGCCAGCAGCTTGTGGTTTGTAGGGGACACCGGGGAGCTGTTTTTT. The entire variable domain, with the rest obtained from reference TRBV5-6 and TRBJ2-2, is as follows: DAGVTQSPTHLIKTRGQQVTLRCSPKSGHDTVSWYQQALGQGPQFIFQYYEEEERQRGNFPDRFSGHQFPNYSSELNVNALLLGDSALYLCASSLWFVGDTGELFFGEGSRLTVL.

V is TRBV24-1 and J is TRBJ2-1; TRBD1 matches at 10 bases. V lost 7 bases to trimming and J lost 7 bases; unmatched junction nucleotides: 18. The CDR3 sequence is 18 residues long. Germline V gives CDR1 KGHDR, CDR2 SFDVKD. CDR3 bases: TGTGCCACCAGCAGAACCCCCTCTGGGACAGGGGAGGGAAATGAGCAGTTCTTC. Its translation: CATSRTPSGTGEGNEQFF.

The chain combines TRBV2 with TRBJ2-5, with TRBD1 identical over 7 bases. The germline gives CDR1 SNHLY, CDR2 FYNNEI. V dropped 6 bases and J dropped 4; count of bases not matched to a gene: 8. CDR3 size: 14 residues. The CDR3 sequence: CASRENRGRETQYF. The CDR3 nucleotides read TGTGCCAGCAGAGAAAACAGGGGAAGAGAGACCCAGTACTTC.

This clone appeared once. CDR3 sequence reads: CASSLTGQGLYEQYF. For the CDR3, the DNA is TGTGCCAGCAGTTTAACGGGACAGGGGCTCTACGAGCAGTACTTC. The chain recombines TRBV28 with TRBJ2-7; 10 bases agree with TRBD1. The CDR3 contains 15 residues. CDR1 and CDR2 from the germline V gene are MDHEN and SYDVKM. The J segment lost 3 bases and the V segment lost 2 bases, leaving 4 bases of the junction unmatched.

The rearrangement links TRBV28 to TRBJ1-2, with D tentatively TRBD1 (6 bases). CDR1 is MDHEN, CDR2 SYDVKM, per germline. The length of the CDR3 is 13 residues. V was pared by 1 base and J by 6 bases, with 9 bases between. CDR3 nucleotides: TGTGCCAGCAGTTTATACAGGGTAGATGGCTACACCTTC. Translated: CASSLYRVDGYTF.

There are a few counts of this clone. This CDR3 is CAWGRIDSYGYTF. The CDR3 nucleotides are TGTGCCTGGGGCCGGATCGACAGTTATGGCTACACCTTC. The rearrangement joins TRBV30 to TRBJ1-2; weak D call: TRBD1 (5 bases). V lost 5 bases, J lost 5 bases, and 15 bases lay in between. CDR1 is GTSNPN, CDR2 SVGIG, per germline (reference sequence). CDR3 length: 13 amino acids.